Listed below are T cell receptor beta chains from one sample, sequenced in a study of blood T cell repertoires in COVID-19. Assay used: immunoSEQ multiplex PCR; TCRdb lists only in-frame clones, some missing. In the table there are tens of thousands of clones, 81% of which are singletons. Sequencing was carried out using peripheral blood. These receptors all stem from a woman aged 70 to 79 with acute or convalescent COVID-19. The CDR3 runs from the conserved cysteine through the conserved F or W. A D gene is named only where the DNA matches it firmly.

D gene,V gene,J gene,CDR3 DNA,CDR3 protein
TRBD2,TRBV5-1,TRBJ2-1,TGCGCCAGCAGCTCGCGGGGCCTAGCGGGAGGGCCATTGGGGAATGAGCAGTTCTTC,CASSSRGLAGGPLGNEQFF
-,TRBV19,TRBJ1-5,TGTGCCAGTAGTATAGATCGCCCCGCGACAAGCAATCAGCCCCAGCATTTT,CASSIDRPATSNQPQHF
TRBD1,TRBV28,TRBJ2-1,TGTGCCAGCAGTTTATTTGGGACAGGGTACTACAATGAGCAGTTCTTC,CASSLFGTGYYNEQFF
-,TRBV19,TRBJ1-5,TGTGCCAGTAGTATATCCCGACAGGTCAAACAGCCCCAGCATTTT,CASSISRQVKQPQHF
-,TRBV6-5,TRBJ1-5,TGTGCCAGCAGTTACACGGGGGGAGGGAATCAGCCCCAGCATTTT,CASSYTGGGNQPQHF
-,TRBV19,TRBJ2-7,TGTGCCACCTCGGAGGGGCGGGTAAGGGTCTACGAGCAGTACTTC,CATSEGRVRVYEQYF
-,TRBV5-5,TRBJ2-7,TGTGCCAGCAGCTTAACAGCCTACGAGCAGTACTTC,CASSLTAYEQYF
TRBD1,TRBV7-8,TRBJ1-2,TGTGCCAGCAGCCGCTTGCTGGACAGGGCCTTTGGGGGCTACACCTTC,CASSRLLDRAFGGYTF
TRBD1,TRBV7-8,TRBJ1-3,TGTGCCAGCAGCTACCAGGGGGCCTGGACACGAGACACCATATATTTT,CASSYQGAWTRDTIYF
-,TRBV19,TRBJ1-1,TGTGCCAGTAGTATAGTCAGAGGAGGGAACACTGAAGCTTTCTTT,CASSIVRGGNTEAFF
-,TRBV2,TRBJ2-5,TGTGCCAGCACGGGGGGCCGAGAGACCCAGTACTTC,CASTGGRETQYF
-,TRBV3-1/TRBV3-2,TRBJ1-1,TGTGCCAGCAGCCAAGGGGCCAGCCTGAACACTGAAGCTTTCTTT,CASSQGASLNTEAFF
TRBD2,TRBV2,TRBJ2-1,TGTGCCAGGACGGGAGGAGGGTCCTACAATGAGCAGTTCTTC,CARTGGGSYNEQFF
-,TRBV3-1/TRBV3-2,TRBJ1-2,TGTGCCAGCAGCCAACGGACAGTAAATCAGGGCTACACCTTC,CASSQRTVNQGYTF
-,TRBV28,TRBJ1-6,TGTGCCGGCCGCAAAATAGCGAATTCACCCCTCCACTTT,CAGRKIANSPLHF
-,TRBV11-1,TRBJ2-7,TGTGCCAGCAGCTTACGGGGAAATAATCGCGAGCAGTACTTC,CASSLRGNNREQYF